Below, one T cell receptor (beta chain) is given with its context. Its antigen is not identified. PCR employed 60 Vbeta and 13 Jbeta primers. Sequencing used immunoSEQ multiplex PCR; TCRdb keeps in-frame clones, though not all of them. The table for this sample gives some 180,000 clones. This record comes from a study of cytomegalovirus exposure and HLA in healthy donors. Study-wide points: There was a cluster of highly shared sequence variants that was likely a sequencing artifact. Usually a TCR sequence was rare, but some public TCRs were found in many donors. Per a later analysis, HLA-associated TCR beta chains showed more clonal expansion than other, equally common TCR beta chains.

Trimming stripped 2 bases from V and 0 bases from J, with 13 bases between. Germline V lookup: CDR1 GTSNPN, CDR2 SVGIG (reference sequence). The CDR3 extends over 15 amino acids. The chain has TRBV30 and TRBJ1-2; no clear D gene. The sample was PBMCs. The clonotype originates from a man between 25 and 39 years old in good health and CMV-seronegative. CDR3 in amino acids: CAWSKPTVPNYGYTF. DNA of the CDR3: TGTGCCTGGAGTAAGCCGACTGTCCCTAACTATGGCTACACCTTC.